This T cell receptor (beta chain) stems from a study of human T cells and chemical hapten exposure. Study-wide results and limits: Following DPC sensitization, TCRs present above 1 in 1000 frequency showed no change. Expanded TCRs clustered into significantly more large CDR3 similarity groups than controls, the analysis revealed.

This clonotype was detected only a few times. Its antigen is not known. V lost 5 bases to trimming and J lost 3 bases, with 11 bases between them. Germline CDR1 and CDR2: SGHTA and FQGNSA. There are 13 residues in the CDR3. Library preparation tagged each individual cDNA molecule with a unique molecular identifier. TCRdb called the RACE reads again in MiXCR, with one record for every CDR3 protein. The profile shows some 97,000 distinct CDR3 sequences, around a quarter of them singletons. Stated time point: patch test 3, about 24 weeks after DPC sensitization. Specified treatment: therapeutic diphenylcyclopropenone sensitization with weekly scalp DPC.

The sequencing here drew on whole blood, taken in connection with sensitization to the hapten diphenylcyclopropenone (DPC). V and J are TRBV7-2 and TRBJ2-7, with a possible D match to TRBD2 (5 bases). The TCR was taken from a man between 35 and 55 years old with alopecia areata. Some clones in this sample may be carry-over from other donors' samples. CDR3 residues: CASSRTDYYEQYF. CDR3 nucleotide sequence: TGTGCCAGCAGCCGGACCGACTACTACGAGCAGTACTTC.